The 18 T cell receptor beta chains listed next were all sequenced from one sample in a study of type 1 regulatory T cells. TCRdb independently ran MiXCR on the reads; one entry per CDR3 protein. The repertoire includes about 100,000 distinct CDR3 sequences, roughly 28% of them detected once, and around 2.2% sits in the top ten. The source material was CD4+ T cells, either the whole sample or a sorted fraction (not recorded which). Receptors originate from a human donor in good health.

The chain combines TRBV25-1 with TRBJ1-1; 10 nucleotides match TRBD1. V lost 6 bases to trimming and J lost 4 bases; unmatched junction nucleotides: 2. The CDR3 is 13 amino acids. Germline loops: CDR1 MGHDK, CDR2 SYGVNS. The CDR3 is CASSRTGGTEAFF. As DNA, the CDR3 is TGTGCCAGCAGCCGGACAGGGGGCACTGAAGCTTTCTTT.

This chain links TRBV20-1 with TRBJ2-7; 7 nucleotides line up with TRBD2. Trimming removed 6 bases from V and 6 bases from J; junction bases left unmatched: 26. Germline loops: CDR1 DFQATT, CDR2 SNEGSKA (reference sequence). CDR3 length: 18 residues. CDR3 amino acids: CSATPPGGSLRRGGEQYF. The CDR3 DNA reads as TGCAGTGCCACTCCTCCAGGCGGGAGTCTTCGGCGAGGTGGCGAGCAGTACTTC.

This clonotype occurred many times. The chain joins TRBV7-2 to TRBJ1-2; 9 bases line up with TRBD1. With 5 bases clipped from V and 4 bases from J, the junction kept 8 bases outside the gene matches. The CDR3 covers 15 residues. Germline CDR1 reads SGHTA; CDR2 reads FQGNSA. CDR3: CASSLSGQGSYGYTF. The CDR3 DNA reads TGTGCCAGCAGCCTTTCGGGACAGGGTTCCTATGGCTACACCTTC.

The V gene is TRBV29-1, the J gene TRBJ1-2; unclear D gene. Germline CDR1 reads SQVTM; CDR2 reads ANQGSEA. The CDR3 consists of 12 residues. Trimming stripped 6 bases from V and 4 bases from J, with 12 bases between. In DNA, the CDR3 is TGCAGCGTCTTCCACGGATCCTATGGCTACACCTTC. As protein: CSVFHGSYGYTF.

This sequence joins TRBV29-1 and TRBJ2-1; D is perhaps TRBD2 (6 bases). The CDR3 sequence is 15 residues long. Germline V CDR1 and CDR2: SQVTM, ANQGSEA. The V gene lost 4 bases and the J gene lost 12 bases, with 25 bases spanning the gap. CDR3 in amino acids: CSVGNWENNAGGQFF. As DNA, the CDR3 is TGCAGCGTTGGAAACTGGGAAAACAATGCCGGGGGGCAGTTCTTC.

This chain links TRBV9 with TRBJ1-1; D not certain. CDR3 length: 14 amino acids. V was trimmed by 3 bases and J by 0 bases, leaving 9 bases between them. Germline V gene lookup returns CDR1 SGDLS and CDR2 YYNGEE. In DNA form, the CDR3 reads TGTGCCAGCAGCGCTGGGAATGTGAACACTGAAGCTTTCTTT. It is translated as CASSAGNVNTEAFF.

The chain has TRBV29-1 and TRBJ2-1; D might be TRBD2 (6 bases). V was shortened by 3 bases and J by 7 bases, with 16 bases between the two germline ends. Germline CDR1 and CDR2: SQVTM and ANQGSEA. CDR3 size: 14 residues. The CDR3 nucleotides read TGCAGCGTTGATTTGGCGGGGCTGGGGAATGAGCAGTTCTTC. Translating gives CSVDLAGLGNEQFF.

This rearrangement joins TRBV20-1 to TRBJ2-1, with D maybe TRBD1 (7 bases). CDR1 DFQATT and CDR2 SNEGSKA come from the germline V gene (reference sequence). The CDR3 consists of 14 residues. V was shortened by 5 bases and J by 7 bases, with 18 bases between the two germline ends. The CDR3 spells CSAEGGRGWNEQFF. The CDR3, as DNA: TGCAGTGCTGAGGGGGGCAGGGGGTGGAATGAGCAGTTCTTC.

The chain recombines TRBV18 with TRBJ2-5; TRBD1 agrees at 12 bases. The trim removed 4 bases at V and 4 bases at J, leaving 7 bases unmatched. The CDR3 has 16 residues. Germline lookup yields CDR1 KGHSH and CDR2 LQKENI. In nucleotides, the CDR3 is TGTGCCAGCTCACGTTCAGGGACAGGGGGCAGAGAGACCCAGTACTTC. Translating it yields CASSRSGTGGRETQYF.

This clonotype occurred many times. This chain uses TRBV29-1 with TRBJ2-1; the match to TRBD2 covers 10 bases. V dropped 4 bases and J dropped 4; count of bases not matched to a gene: 7. From germline, CDR1 is SQVTM and CDR2 ANQGSEA. This CDR3 is built from 15 residues. CDR3 loop: CSVVVGSGGYNEQFF. The DNA of the CDR3 is TGCAGCGTTGTAGTAGGTAGCGGGGGGTACAATGAGCAGTTCTTC.

This clonotype was seen repeatedly, ten times or more. This chain uses TRBV7-3 with TRBJ2-1, with unresolved D. The V and J ends lost 0 bases and 5 bases respectively, with 8 bases between them. The CDR3 is 14 amino acids. From germline, CDR1 is SGHTA and CDR2 FQGTGA. This CDR3 is CASSLTHGDNEQFF. For the CDR3, the DNA is TGTGCCAGCAGCTTAACCCATGGGGACAATGAGCAGTTCTTC.

The V gene is TRBV19, the J gene TRBJ2-1; D not resolved. Per germline, CDR1 LNHDA and CDR2 SQIVND (reference sequence). Trimming pared 6 bases from V and 0 bases from J, leaving 12 bases between. This CDR3 comprises 15 residues. The CDR3: CASRTQPRSYNEQFF. The CDR3 DNA follows: TGTGCCAGTAGGACGCAGCCGCGCTCCTACAATGAGCAGTTCTTC.

V usage is TRBV18 and J usage is TRBJ1-4, with TRBD1 matching over 8 bases. Germline CDR1 is KGHSH and CDR2 is LQKENI. V trimming: 0 bases; J trimming: 4 bases; junction bases outside the gene matches: 7. This CDR3 region has 17 residues. CDR3 in DNA: TGTGCCAGCTCACCACCGACAGGGGCCGAGGATAATGAAAAACTGTTTTTT. Translation gives CASSPPTGAEDNEKLFF.

The rearrangement joins TRBV18 to TRBJ1-1, with 7 bases identical to TRBD1. Germline trimming cut 5 bases from V and 3 bases from J; bases unmatched to any gene: 3. The CDR3 sequence is 13 residues long. The V gene's germline CDR1 is KGHSH and CDR2 LQKENI. CDR3 sequence: CASSTTGDTEAFF. CDR3 DNA sequence: TGTGCCAGCTCAACTACAGGGGACACTGAAGCTTTCTTT.

This clonotype was seen only a few times. The V and J genes are TRBV5-4 and TRBJ2-3, with 9 bases lining up with TRBD2. CDR3 size: 14 residues. The V gene end was trimmed by 1 base and the J gene end by 4 bases; junction bases not matched to a gene: 1. From germline, CDR1 is SGHNT and CDR2 YYREEE (reference sequence). The CDR3 here is CASSLPSGADTQYF. The CDR3 DNA sequence: TGTGCCAGCAGCTTGCCTAGCGGGGCAGATACGCAGTATTTT. The entire variable domain, with the rest obtained from reference TRBV5-4 and TRBJ2-3, is as follows: ETGVTQSPTHLIKTRGQQVTLRCSSQSGHNTVSWYQQALGQGPQFIFQYYREEENGRGNFPPRFSGLQFPNYSSELNVNALELDDSALYLCASSLPSGADTQYFGPGTRLTVL.

Concerning this clonotype itself: At one end the junction does not follow the germline gene, possibly because of a read error. The chain employs TRBV20-1 and TRBJ2-2; D is tentatively TRBD1 or TRBD2 (7 bases each). The CDR3 has 17 residues. Germline CDR1 DFQATT, CDR2 SNEGSKA (reference sequence). The CDR3 spells CSARDPQGGTGAGGLFF. In DNA, the CDR3 is TGCAGTGCTAGAGATCCCCAGGGGGGGACTGGGGCCGGGGGGCTGTTTTTT.

This clonotype was seen a few times. The chain employs TRBV20-1 and TRBJ2-5; D gene uncertain. Germline CDR1 and CDR2: DFQATT and SNEGSKA (reference sequence). The CDR3 has 13 amino acids. The ends were cut back, 0 bases at V and 1 base at J, with 6 bases in the middle. The CDR3 reads CSARDVPQETQYF. The CDR3 nucleotides are TGCAGTGCTAGAGATGTGCCCCAAGAGACCCAGTACTTC.

In this sample, this clonotype turned up a few times. The chain combines TRBV6-5 with TRBJ2-2, with 7 positions matching TRBD1. V lost 4 bases and J lost 0; bases outside the gene matches: 5. Germline loops: CDR1 MNHEY, CDR2 SVGAGI. The CDR3 totals 16 residues. CDR3 loop: CASSSSGTANTGELFF. CDR3 bases: TGTGCCAGCAGTTCTTCCGGGACAGCGAACACCGGGGAGCTGTTTTTT.